What follows is one TCR beta chain and its context. Antigen unknown. The data derive from a study of shared clonotypes between healthy human individuals. General study findings and limits: Measured sharing among donors was expected to vary with sequencing depth. Despite large depth, sorted-subset datasets appeared incompletely sequenced. Several donors held about 5% of naive CD4 clonotypes in common.

Germline V gene sequence: CDR1 SGHRS, CDR2 YFSETQ. This CDR3 is built from 16 residues. V gave up 0 bases and J gave up 5 bases, with 12 bases separating them. The DNA input per sorted-subset replicate PCR was roughly 210 ng, corresponding to 25,000 to 30,000 T cell genomes. Sequencing was performed with immunoSEQ multiplex PCR; in TCRdb, only in-frame clones are kept and a portion is missing. The repertoire has 180,000 or so clones, approximately 95% of them found once; the top ten carry 0.067%. The chain couples TRBV5-1 to TRBJ1-6; D is unclear. Source material: naive CD4+ T cells sorted from blood. Noted subset: CD45RA+ positively selected. The TCR originated in a woman aged 25 to 45 in good health. CDR3 in DNA: TGCGCCAGCAGCTTGGACCACTTTACGAATAATTCACCCCTCCACTTT. Translation: CASSLDHFTNNSPLHF.